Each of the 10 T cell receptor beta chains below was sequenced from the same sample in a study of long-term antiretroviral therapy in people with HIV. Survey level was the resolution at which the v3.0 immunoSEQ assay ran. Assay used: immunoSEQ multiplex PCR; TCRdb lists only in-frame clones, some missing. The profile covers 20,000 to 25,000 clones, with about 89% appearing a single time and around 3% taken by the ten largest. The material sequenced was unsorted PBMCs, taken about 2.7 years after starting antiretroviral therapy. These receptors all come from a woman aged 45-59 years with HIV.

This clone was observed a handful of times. The CDR3 DNA follows: TGTGCCAGCAGCTTAGTGGGTACCTCCTACAATGAGCAGTTCTTC. Translated: CASSLVGTSYNEQFF. This chain connects TRBV7-2 to TRBJ2-1; D is uncertain. This CDR3 spans 15 amino acids. The germline V and J ends were trimmed by 1 base and 0 bases, with 7 bases remaining between them. Germline CDR1 SGHTA, CDR2 FQGNSA.

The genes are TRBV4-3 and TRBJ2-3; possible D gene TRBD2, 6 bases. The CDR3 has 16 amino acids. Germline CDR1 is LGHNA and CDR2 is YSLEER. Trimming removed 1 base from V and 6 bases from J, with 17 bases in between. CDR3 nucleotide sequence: TGCGCCAGCAGCCAAGTCGTTTTGGGCGGAGGGGATACGCAGTATTTT. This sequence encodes CASSQVVLGGGDTQYF.

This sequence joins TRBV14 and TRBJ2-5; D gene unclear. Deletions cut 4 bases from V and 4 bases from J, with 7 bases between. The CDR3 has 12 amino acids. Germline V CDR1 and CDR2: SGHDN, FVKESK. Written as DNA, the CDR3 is TGTGCCAGCAGCCCTCCTCCAGAGACCCAGTACTTC. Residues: CASSPPPETQYF.

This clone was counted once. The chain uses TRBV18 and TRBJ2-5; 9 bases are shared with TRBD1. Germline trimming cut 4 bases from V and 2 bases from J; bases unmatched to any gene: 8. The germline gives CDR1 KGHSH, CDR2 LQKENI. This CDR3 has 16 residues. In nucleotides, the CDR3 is TGTGCCAGCTCACAGAGGACAGGGGTCCTACAAGAGACCCAGTACTTC. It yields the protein CASSQRTGVLQETQYF. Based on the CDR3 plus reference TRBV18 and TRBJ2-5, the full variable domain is NAGVMQNPRHLVRRRGQEARLRCSPMKGHSHVYWYRQLPEEGLKFMVYLQKENIIDESGMPKERFSAEFPKEGPSILRIQQVVRGDSAAYFCASSQRTGVLQETQYFGPGTRLLVL.

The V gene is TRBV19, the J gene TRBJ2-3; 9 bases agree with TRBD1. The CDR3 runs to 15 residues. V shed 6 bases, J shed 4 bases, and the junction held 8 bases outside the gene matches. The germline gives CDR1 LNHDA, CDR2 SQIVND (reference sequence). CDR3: CASRGRQGVADTQYF. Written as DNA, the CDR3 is TGTGCCAGTAGGGGTAGACAGGGGGTCGCAGATACGCAGTATTTT.

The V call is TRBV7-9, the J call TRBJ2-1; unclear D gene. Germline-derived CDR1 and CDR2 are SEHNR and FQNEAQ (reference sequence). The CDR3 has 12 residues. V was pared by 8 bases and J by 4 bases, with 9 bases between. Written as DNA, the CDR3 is TGTGCCAGCGATGGCGGTTACAATGAGCAGTTCTTC. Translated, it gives CASDGGYNEQFF. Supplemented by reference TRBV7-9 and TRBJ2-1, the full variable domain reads DTGVSQNPRHKITKRGQNVTFRCDPISEHNRLYWYRQTLGQGPEFLTYFQNEAQLEKSRLLSDRFSAERPKGSFSTLEIQRTEQGDSAMYLCASDGGYNEQFFGPGTRLTVL.

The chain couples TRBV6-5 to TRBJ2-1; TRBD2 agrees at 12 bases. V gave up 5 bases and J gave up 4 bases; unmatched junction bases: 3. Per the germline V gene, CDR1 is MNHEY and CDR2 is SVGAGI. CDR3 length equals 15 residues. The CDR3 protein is CASSTLAGGYNEQFF. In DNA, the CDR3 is TGTGCCAGCAGTACCCTAGCGGGAGGGTACAATGAGCAGTTCTTC.

The CDR3 protein is CASSHVHPSSGNTIYF. In nucleotides, the CDR3 is TGTGCCAGCAGCCACGTCCATCCGAGCTCTGGAAACACCATATATTTT. The V call is TRBV7-2, the J call TRBJ1-3; D is undetermined. The CDR3 length is 16 residues. The germline V gene encodes CDR1 SGHTA and CDR2 FQGNSA. Trimming cost V 5 bases and J 0 bases, with 14 bases left between them.

The CDR3 spells CASSLDPAETQYF. Here the CDR3 DNA reads TGTGCCAGCAGCTTAGATCCTGCGGAGACCCAGTACTTC. This chain connects TRBV7-9 to TRBJ2-5; D not resolved. The V gene's germline CDR1 is SEHNR and CDR2 FQNEAQ (reference sequence). The V and J ends lost 1 base and 5 bases respectively, with 8 bases between them. The CDR3 has 13 residues.

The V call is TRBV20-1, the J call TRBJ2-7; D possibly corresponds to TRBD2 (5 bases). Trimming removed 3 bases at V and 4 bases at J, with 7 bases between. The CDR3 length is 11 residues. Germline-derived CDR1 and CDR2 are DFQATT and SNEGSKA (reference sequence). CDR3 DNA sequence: TGCAGTGCTAGTCGGGGATACGAGCAGTACTTC. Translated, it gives CSASRGYEQYF.